This T cell receptor beta chain was captured by sequencing in a study of regulatory T cells in long-lasting Graves disease. The time point was: persistent/refractory GD, antithyroid drugs over 5 years with positive TRAb. From PBMCs, RNA was extracted and then used to make the TCR library. CDR1 and CDR2 (germline): DFQATT, SNEGSKA (reference sequence). V was clipped by 6 bases and J by 5 bases, with 11 bases between them. There are 11 residues in the CDR3. To make TCR beta libraries, researchers used iRepertoire HTBI primers and Arm-PCR of CDR3 regions. TCRdb re-derived calls from the multiplex PCR reads in MiXCR, one entry per CDR3 protein. The data contain about 660,000 distinct CDR3 sequences, 25% to 30% of them seen just once; the ten biggest clones take up roughly 40%.

This receptor was obtained from a female donor with Graves disease. V usage is TRBV20-1 and J usage is TRBJ2-7, with D tentatively TRBD1 (6 bases). Sequenced material: peripheral blood mononuclear cells (PBMCs), taken when the disease was refractory, from a patient treated with antithyroid drugs. This CDR3 is CSARGRDEQYF. The CDR3 DNA sequence: TGCAGTGCCAGGGGCAGGGACGAGCAGTACTTC.